Detailed here is one TCR beta chain. The authors' processing: Reference gene primer amplification gave nucleated cell count estimates. Profiled with immunoSEQ multiplex PCR; TCRdb holds only in-frame clones, not every one. Clone size and the V and J calls come from that table; the DNA yielded D and trimming. The sample has under 300,000 clones; approximately 80% are singletons. The source of the sample is a study of blood T cell repertoires in COVID-19. Study overall: Both acute and convalescent COVID-19 samples were obtained from the United States, Italy and Spain. PBMCs, B-cell-depleted T cells, or T cells were the source of the cDNA or gDNA that made up the material.

V was clipped by 0 bases and J by 7 bases, with 4 bases between them. CDR3 length: 12 amino acids. The germline V gene encodes CDR1 SGHTA and CDR2 FQGNSA. This sequence was found in a man in his forties who had recovered from COVID-19. Material for sequencing was peripheral blood. J is TRBJ2-1 and V is TRBV7-2; D is unclear. CDR3 bases: TGTGCCAGCAGCTTAGCTTCGAATGAGCAGTTCTTC. Its translation: CASSLASNEQFF.